This T cell receptor (beta chain) stems from a study of T cell responses to AZD1222 COVID-19 vaccine. The repertoire was sequenced with immunoSEQ multiplex PCR; TCRdb's copy has only in-frame clones and lacks some. The table lists 100,000 to 150,000 clones, roughly 92% of them singletons. Pooling was applied to second doses at about 4 or about 12 weeks. Germline loops: CDR1 LGHDT, CDR2 YNNKEL (reference sequence). V shed 2 bases and J shed 1 base, with 9 bases lying between them. This CDR3 region has 14 residues. Study findings and constraints: Close to half of all spike-specific TCRs reportedly target regions of the variants that are unmutated. The span of vaccine-associated CD4 TCRs extended across spike, with dominance at 160-218 and 743-854. Just a handful of people given AZD1222 tested seropositive at baseline.

With regard to this clone: Its target is not known.

The chain couples TRBV3-1 (or the pseudogene TRBV3-2) to TRBJ2-7; tentatively, D is TRBD2 (5 bases). The clonotype comes from an adult who received the AZD1222 COVID-19 vaccine. The source material was peripheral blood, sampled 28 days after the second AZD1222 dose. For the CDR3, the DNA is TGTGCCAGCAGCCAATACCAGCGGTCCTACGAGCAGTACTTC. Its protein is CASSQYQRSYEQYF.